In this sample, the clone carrying this T cell receptor (beta chain) turned up a few times. No antigen is known for it. The length of the CDR3 is 16 residues. Deletions cut 4 bases from V and 3 bases from J, with 18 bases between. Germline loops: CDR1 SEHNR, CDR2 FQNEAQ (reference sequence). These data come from a study of T cell repertoires in cytomegalovirus infection. For the study at large: Carrying CMV and the relevant HLA type showed in public TCR beta signatures. Study outcomes and limitations: HLA-C-restricted CMV clonotypes gave the most frequent clonotype in two of eight donors.

MiXCR, run by TCRdb on the reads, gives a single entry per CDR3 protein. The sample has under 800,000 distinct CDR3 sequences, approximately 25% seen once. The chain links TRBV7-9 to TRBJ1-2; D might be TRBD1 (5 bases). The sequenced material came from CD8+ T cells from PBMCs. The clonotype originates from a human donor in good health (CMV status not recorded). Some clones in this sample may be carry-over from other donors' samples. The CDR3 sequence is CASSSPPQTAYYGYTF. The CDR3 region has the DNA TGTGCCAGCAGCTCTCCCCCTCAGACAGCGTACTATGGCTACACCTTC.